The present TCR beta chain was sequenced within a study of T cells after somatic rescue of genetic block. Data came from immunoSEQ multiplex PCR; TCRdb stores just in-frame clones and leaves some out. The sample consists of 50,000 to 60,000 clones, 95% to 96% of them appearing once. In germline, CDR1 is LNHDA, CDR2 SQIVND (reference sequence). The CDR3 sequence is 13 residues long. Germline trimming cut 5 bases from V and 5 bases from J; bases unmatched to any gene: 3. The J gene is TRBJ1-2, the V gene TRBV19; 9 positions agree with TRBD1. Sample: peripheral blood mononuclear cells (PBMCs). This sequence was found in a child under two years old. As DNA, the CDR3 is TGTGCCAGTAGTCTCGGGACAGGGTATGGCTACACCTTC. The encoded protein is CASSLGTGYGYTF.